This entry lists 25 T cell receptor beta chains sequenced from one sample in a study of blood T cell repertoires in COVID-19. Repertoires were generated with immunoSEQ multiplex PCR, while TCRdb's copy carries only in-frame clones and drops some. The sample shows some 60,000 clones, 70% to 90% of them seen only once. Material: peripheral blood. The receptor source for this set is a human donor with active COVID-19. The donor label of this sample is uncertain.

The rearrangement joins TRBV7-9 to TRBJ2-1, with TRBD2 matching over 8 bases. Germline V CDR1 and CDR2: SEHNR, FQNEAQ (reference sequence). The CDR3 runs to 17 residues. J gave up 0 bases and V 6 bases, and 10 bases lay outside the gene matches. As DNA, the CDR3 is TGTGCCAGCAGTCCCCTACTAGCGGCCAGCTCCTACAATGAGCAGTTCTTC. This sequence encodes CASSPLLAASSYNEQFF.

CDR3 sequence: CASSALAGISGANVLTF. CDR3 in DNA: TGTGCCAGCAGCGCACTAGCGGGAATCTCTGGGGCCAACGTCCTGACTTTC. The chain carries TRBV9 and TRBJ2-6, with TRBD2 identical over 10 bases. Trimming at V came to 3 bases and at J to 0 bases, leaving 3 bases not matched to a gene. The CDR3 covers 17 residues. CDR1 SGDLS and CDR2 YYNGEE come from the germline V gene. The entire variable domain, with the rest obtained from reference TRBV9 and TRBJ2-6, is as follows: DSGVTQTPKHLITATGQRVTLRCSPRSGDLSVYWYQQSLDQGLQFLIQYYNGEERAKGNILERFSAQQFPDLHSELNLSSLELGDSALYFCASSALAGISGANVLTFGAGSRLTVL.

The chain links TRBV19 to TRBJ1-1, with D maybe TRBD1 (5 bases). The ends were cut back, 8 bases at V and 3 bases at J, with 28 bases in the middle. Germline V lookup: CDR1 LNHDA, CDR2 SQIVND (reference sequence). The CDR3 spans 18 residues. CDR3 protein: CASGRSGVERNPHTEAFF. CDR3 nucleotides: TGTGCCAGTGGGCGATCGGGGGTCGAACGGAATCCGCACACTGAAGCTTTCTTT.

The genes are TRBV4-3 and TRBJ2-1; 11 nucleotides agree with TRBD2. CDR3 size: 15 residues. The junction had 6 bases not matched to a gene; V was cut back by 4 bases and J by 7 bases. Germline V gene lookup returns CDR1 LGHNA and CDR2 YSLEER. CDR3 coding DNA: TGCGCCAGCAGCCGATTAGCGGGAGGGCGGAATGAGCAGTTCTTC. Translated: CASSRLAGGRNEQFF.

This clone has a handful of counts. This rearrangement joins TRBV29-1 to TRBJ2-3, with D possibly matching TRBD1 (6 bases). The V and J ends lost 4 bases and 6 bases respectively, with 11 bases between them. CDR3 length: 12 amino acids. CDR1 is SQVTM, CDR2 ANQGSEA, per germline. The chain's CDR3 is CSVVERGDTQYF. In DNA form, the CDR3 reads TGCAGCGTTGTCGAAAGGGGGGATACGCAGTATTTT.

This clone was seen only a few times. The chain joins TRBV5-6 to TRBJ2-1; D possibly corresponds to TRBD1 (5 bases). Between the trimmed V and J ends, which lost 4 bases and 5 bases, there was a span of 7 bases. This CDR3 contains 12 residues. Germline V CDR1 and CDR2: SGHDT, YYEEEE. In DNA, the CDR3 is TGTGCCAGCAGCAAACAGGACAATGAGCAGTTCTTC. Residues: CASSKQDNEQFF.

Written as DNA, the CDR3 is TGTGCCAGCAGCCAAGAACCATACAGGGAGAACACTGAAGCTTTCTTT. Translation: CASSQEPYRENTEAFF. The V gene is TRBV3-1 (or the pseudogene TRBV3-2), the J gene TRBJ1-1; D perhaps matches TRBD1 (6 bases). CDR3 length equals 16 residues. The germline V and J ends were trimmed by 0 bases and 1 base, with 12 bases remaining between them. Per the germline V gene, CDR1 is LGHDT and CDR2 is YNNKEL (reference sequence).

The rearrangement joins TRBV18 to TRBJ1-4, with D possibly being TRBD1 (5 bases). This CDR3 contains 16 residues. From germline, CDR1 is KGHSH and CDR2 LQKENI. V lost 2 bases, J lost 8 bases, and 18 bases lay in between. The CDR3 region is CASSPFSAAPGEKLFF. The CDR3 nucleotides are TGTGCCAGCTCACCATTCAGCGCGGCTCCAGGGGAAAAACTGTTTTTT. Filled out from reference TRBV18 and TRBJ1-4, the complete variable domain reads NAGVMQNPRHLVRRRGQEARLRCSPMKGHSHVYWYRQLPEEGLKFMVYLQKENIIDESGMPKERFSAEFPKEGPSILRIQQVVRGDSAAYFCASSPFSAAPGEKLFFGSGTQLSVL.

The rearrangement uses TRBV4-1 and TRBJ1-2, with a tentative D call TRBD1 (5 bases). CDR3 length equals 13 residues. V lost 0 bases and J 7 bases, leaving 9 bases between the germline ends. Per germline, CDR1 MGHRA and CDR2 YSYEKL. The CDR3 here is CASSQEDSSGYTF. CDR3 nucleotide sequence: TGCGCCAGCAGCCAAGAAGACAGCTCTGGCTACACCTTC.

The chain recombines TRBV28 with TRBJ2-5, with 8 bases matching TRBD2. Per germline, CDR1 MDHEN and CDR2 SYDVKM. J lost 5 bases, V lost 6 bases, and 11 bases had no gene match. This CDR3 has 15 residues. For the CDR3, the DNA is TGTGCCAGCAGGTCCCCGGGACTAGGTTCTGAGACCCAGTACTTC. This encodes CASRSPGLGSETQYF.

J is TRBJ1-3 and V is TRBV6-4; 7 bases map to TRBD1. V lost 0 bases and J lost 5; bases outside the gene matches: 13. The CDR3 runs 18 residues. CDR1 is MRHNA, CDR2 SNTAGT, per germline. In nucleotides, the CDR3 is TGTGCCAGCAGTGACTCAATTGGACAGGCTGCTTCGAGAAACACCATATATTTT. Residues: CASSDSIGQAASRNTIYF.

V and J are TRBV6-1 and TRBJ1-3; D unclear. The CDR3 contains 14 residues. Germline CDR1 is MNHNS and CDR2 is SASEGT. The ends were cut back, 3 bases at V and 0 bases at J, with 6 bases in the middle. The CDR3 is CASSDTYSGNTIYF. For the CDR3, the DNA is TGTGCCAGCAGTGATACCTACTCTGGAAACACCATATATTTT.

The chain recombines TRBV10-3 with TRBJ1-1; 7 nucleotides match TRBD1. This CDR3 contains 16 residues. With 7 bases clipped from V and 4 bases from J, the junction kept 15 bases outside the gene matches. Germline V gene data show CDR1 as ENHRY and CDR2 as SYGVKD. CDR3 nucleotide sequence: TGTGCCATCACCCGGATTCTCACAGGGGTGCGCACTGAAGCTTTCTTT. It translates to CAITRILTGVRTEAFF.

This chain joins TRBV11-3 and TRBJ1-1; D call uncertain. This CDR3 has 17 residues. V lost 2 bases and J lost 0, with 16 bases in between. Germline values: CDR1 SGHNT, CDR2 YENEEA. CDR3 sequence reads: CASSLRREGSMNTEAFF. For the CDR3, the DNA is TGTGCCAGCAGCTTAAGGAGGGAGGGCTCCATGAACACTGAAGCTTTCTTT.

The chain couples TRBV6-5 to TRBJ2-1; 8 positions match TRBD1. The CDR3 is 14 residues long. V lost 6 bases to trimming and J lost 3 bases; unmatched junction nucleotides: 4. Germline assignment: CDR1 MNHEY and CDR2 SVGAGI. The CDR3 spells CASRGQVGYNEQFF. As DNA, the CDR3 is TGTGCCAGCAGGGGACAGGTCGGCTACAATGAGCAGTTCTTC.

This chain uses TRBV28 with TRBJ1-5; 10 bases match TRBD1. This CDR3 has 15 residues. From germline, CDR1 is MDHEN and CDR2 SYDVKM. The V and J ends lost 4 bases and 1 base, in that order; junction bases with no gene match: 1. The DNA for the CDR3 is TGTGCCAGCAGTTCGGGACAGGGGAGCAATCAGCCCCAGCATTTT. Residues: CASSSGQGSNQPQHF.

This chain links TRBV10-3 with TRBJ2-3; 8 nucleotides match TRBD2. Germline-derived CDR1 and CDR2 are ENHRY and SYGVKD. V was pared by 6 bases and J by 0 bases, with 11 bases of the junction left unmatched. The CDR3 is 17 amino acids. This chain's CDR3 is CAIRGGLAGTSTDTQYF. The CDR3, as DNA: TGTGCCATCAGGGGGGGGTTAGCGGGGACTAGCACAGATACGCAGTATTTT.

The chain recombines TRBV9 with TRBJ2-2; the match to TRBD1 covers 7 bases. The CDR3 covers 17 residues. With V trimmed by 4 bases and J by 3 bases, 12 bases remained unmatched. Germline loops: CDR1 SGDLS, CDR2 YYNGEE. The CDR3 DNA reads as TGTGCCAGCAGCCCACAGTCGACAGGGTGGTACACCGGGGAGCTGTTTTTT. Residues: CASSPQSTGWYTGELFF.

The genes are TRBV14 and TRBJ1-2; weak D call: TRBD1 (5 bases). Trimming removed 3 bases from V and 7 bases from J, with 12 bases in between. The germline V gene has CDR1 SGHDN and CDR2 FVKESK. The CDR3 spans 13 residues. CDR3 nucleotide sequence: TGTGCCAGCAGCCAGAACGGGGGGTCTGGCTACACCTTC. Protein sequence: CASSQNGGSGYTF.

The J gene is TRBJ2-1, the V gene TRBV11-3; tentative D call: TRBD1 (6 bases). The CDR3 spans 15 residues. The V gene's germline CDR1 is SGHNT and CDR2 YENEEA. V shed 6 bases and J shed 0 bases, with 12 bases lying between them. This CDR3 reads CASRQGQSSYNEQFF. In nucleotides, the CDR3 is TGTGCCAGCAGACAAGGACAGTCCTCCTACAATGAGCAGTTCTTC.

This chain connects TRBV10-3 to TRBJ2-7; 12 bases match TRBD2. The CDR3 contains 16 residues. The trim removed 3 bases at V and 0 bases at J, leaving 3 bases unmatched. Germline V gives CDR1 ENHRY, CDR2 SYGVKD. The CDR3 DNA reads as TGTGCCATCAGTGACCCGGGACTAGCGGGCTCCTACGAGCAGTACTTC. It yields the protein CAISDPGLAGSYEQYF.

The gene calls are TRBV7-3 and TRBJ2-1; 14 bases fit TRBD2. The J segment lost 6 bases and the V segment lost 2 bases, leaving 0 bases of the junction unmatched. The CDR3 consists of 15 residues. Germline CDR1 and CDR2: SGHTA and FQGTGA. The CDR3 bases are TGTGCCAGCAGCTTAGGACTAGCGGGAGGCAATGAGCAGTTCTTC. Protein sequence: CASSLGLAGGNEQFF.

The chain links TRBV19 to TRBJ1-6; 8 nucleotides line up with TRBD1. Trimming removed 6 bases from V and 4 bases from J; junction bases left unmatched: 5. CDR1 and CDR2 (germline): LNHDA, SQIVND (reference sequence). The CDR3 contains 15 residues. The CDR3, as DNA: TGTGCCAGTAGGCCGGGACAGGCGTATAATTCACCCCTCCACTTT. Amino acids: CASRPGQAYNSPLHF.

V gene TRBV11-2 combines with J gene TRBJ2-7, with 8 bases that match TRBD1. The CDR3 totals 16 residues. Germline CDR1 reads SGHAT; CDR2 reads FQNNGV. The V gene end was trimmed by 5 bases and the J gene end by 1 base; junction bases not matched to a gene: 10. The CDR3 here is CASSPAGGFGSYEQYF. DNA of the CDR3: TGTGCCAGCAGCCCGGCAGGGGGCTTCGGATCCTACGAGCAGTACTTC.

The gene calls are TRBV5-1 and TRBJ2-5; 7 bases fit TRBD2. V shed 3 bases, J shed 5 bases, and the junction held 1 base outside the gene matches. The CDR3 contains 12 residues. Germline CDR1 is SGHRS and CDR2 is YFSETQ. The CDR3 loop is CASSWGGETQYF. CDR3 bases: TGCGCCAGCAGCTGGGGGGGGGAGACCCAGTACTTC.